This T cell receptor beta chain was found in a study of cytomegalovirus exposure and HLA in healthy donors. General study points: Most TCR sequences were rare, but some public TCRs occurred in many donors.

About this clone: Its specificity is not known.

With 6 bases removed from V and 3 bases from J, the gap between germline ends came to 18 bases. From germline, CDR1 is MDHEN and CDR2 SYDVKM. This CDR3 contains 15 residues. The PCR used 60 Vbeta and 13 Jbeta primers. Generated by immunoSEQ multiplex PCR, the TCRdb table keeps only in-frame clones and is missing some. The repertoire consists of 150,000 to 250,000 clones, with 75% to 90% occurring once and the leading ten covering roughly 6%. Sequenced material: PBMCs. The chain has TRBV28 and TRBJ2-7, with TRBD2 as a possible D gene (5 bases). The TCR was taken from a woman in her forties or fifties in good health and CMV-seropositive. The CDR3 DNA follows: TGTGCCAGCAGCGCCTGGCCCCGCCGGGGCTACGAGCAGTACTTC. Protein product: CASSAWPRRGYEQYF. The complete variable domain, with remaining parts taken from reference TRBV28 and TRBJ2-7, reads DVKVTQSSRYLVKRTGEKVFLECVQDMDHENMFWYRQDPGLGLRLIYFSYDVKMKEKGDIPEGYSVSREKKERFSLILESASTNQTSMYLCASSAWPRRGYEQYFGPGTRLTVT.